The source of this TCR beta chain is a study of control samples from healthy donors and cancer patients. V gave up 10 bases and J gave up 6 bases, with 16 bases separating them. Germline CDR1 MNHEY, CDR2 SVGAGI. This CDR3 region has 13 residues. Assay: immunoSEQ multiplex PCR; the TCRdb copy retains only in-frame clones and omits some. The sample records about 89,000 clones, more than 75% being singletons. The sequenced sample consisted of blood. The gene calls are TRBV6-5 and TRBJ1-5; D is perhaps TRBD1 (5 bases). This clonotype originated in a woman in her 40s in good health. CDR3 coding DNA: TGTGCCACCCGTTGGGAGGGGAGTCAGCCCCAGCATTTT. Translated: CATRWEGSQPQHF.